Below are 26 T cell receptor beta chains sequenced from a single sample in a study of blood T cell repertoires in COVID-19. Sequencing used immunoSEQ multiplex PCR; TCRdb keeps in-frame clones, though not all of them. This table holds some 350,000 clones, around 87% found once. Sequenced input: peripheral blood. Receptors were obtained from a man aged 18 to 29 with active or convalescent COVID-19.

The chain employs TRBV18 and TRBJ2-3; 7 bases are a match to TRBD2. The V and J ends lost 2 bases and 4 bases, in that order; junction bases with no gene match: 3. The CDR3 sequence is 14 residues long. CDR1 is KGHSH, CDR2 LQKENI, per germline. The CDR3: CASSPGLAADTQYF. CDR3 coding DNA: TGTGCCAGCTCACCAGGGCTAGCGGCAGATACGCAGTATTTT. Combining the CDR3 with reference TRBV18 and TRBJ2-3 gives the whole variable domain NAGVMQNPRHLVRRRGQEARLRCSPMKGHSHVYWYRQLPEEGLKFMVYLQKENIIDESGMPKERFSAEFPKEGPSILRIQQVVRGDSAAYFCASSPGLAADTQYFGPGTRLTVL.

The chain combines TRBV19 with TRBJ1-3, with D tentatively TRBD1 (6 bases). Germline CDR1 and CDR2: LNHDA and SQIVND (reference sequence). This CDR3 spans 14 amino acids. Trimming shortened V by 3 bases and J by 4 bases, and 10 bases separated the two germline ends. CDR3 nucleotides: TGTGCCAGTAGTATCATCGGGACAGGAAACACCATATATTTT. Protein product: CASSIIGTGNTIYF. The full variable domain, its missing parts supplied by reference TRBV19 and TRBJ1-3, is DGGITQSPKYLFRKEGQNVTLSCEQNLNHDAMYWYRQDPGQGLRLIYYSQIVNDFQKGDIAEGYSVSREKKESFPLTVTSAQKNPTAFYLCASSIIGTGNTIYFGEGSWLTVV.

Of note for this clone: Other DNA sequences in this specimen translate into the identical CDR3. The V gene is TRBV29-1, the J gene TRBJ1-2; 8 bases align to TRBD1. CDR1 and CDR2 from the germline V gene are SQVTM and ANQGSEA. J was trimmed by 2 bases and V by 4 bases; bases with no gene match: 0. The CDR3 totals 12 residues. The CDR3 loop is CSVGTGNYGYTF. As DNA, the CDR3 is TGCAGCGTTGGGACAGGGAACTATGGCTACACCTTC.

The CDR3 loop is CASSRDSPYGYTF. CDR3 sequence (DNA): TGTGCCAGTTCCCGGGACAGCCCGTATGGCTACACCTTC. The rearrangement uses TRBV19 and TRBJ1-2, with 7 bases that match TRBD1. J gave up 5 bases and V 8 bases, and 8 bases lay outside the gene matches. Germline V CDR1 and CDR2: LNHDA, SQIVND (reference sequence). The CDR3 has 13 amino acids.

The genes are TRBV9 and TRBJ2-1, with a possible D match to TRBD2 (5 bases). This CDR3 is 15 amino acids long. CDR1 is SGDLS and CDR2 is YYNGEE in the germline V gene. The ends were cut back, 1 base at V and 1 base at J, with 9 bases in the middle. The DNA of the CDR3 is TGTGCCAGCAGCGTATTAACTAGTTCCTACAATGAGCAGTTCTTC. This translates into CASSVLTSSYNEQFF.

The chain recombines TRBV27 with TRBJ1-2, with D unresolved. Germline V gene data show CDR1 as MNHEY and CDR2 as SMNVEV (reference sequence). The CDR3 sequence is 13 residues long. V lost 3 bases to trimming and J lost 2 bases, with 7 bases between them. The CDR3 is CASSLKQNYGYTF. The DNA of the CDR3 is TGTGCCAGCAGTTTGAAACAGAACTATGGCTACACCTTC.

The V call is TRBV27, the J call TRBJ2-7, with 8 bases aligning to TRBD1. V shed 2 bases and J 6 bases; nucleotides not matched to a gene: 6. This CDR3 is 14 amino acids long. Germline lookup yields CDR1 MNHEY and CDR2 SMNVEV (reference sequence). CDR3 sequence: CASSLAPQGAEQYF. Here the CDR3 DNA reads TGTGCCAGCAGTTTAGCGCCCCAGGGGGCCGAGCAGTACTTC.

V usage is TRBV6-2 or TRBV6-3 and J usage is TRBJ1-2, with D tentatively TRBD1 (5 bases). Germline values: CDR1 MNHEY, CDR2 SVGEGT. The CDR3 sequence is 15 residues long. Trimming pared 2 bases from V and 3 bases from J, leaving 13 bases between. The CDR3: CASSYLAGQDYGYTF. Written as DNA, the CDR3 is TGTGCCAGCAGTTACCTTGCAGGGCAGGACTATGGCTACACCTTC.

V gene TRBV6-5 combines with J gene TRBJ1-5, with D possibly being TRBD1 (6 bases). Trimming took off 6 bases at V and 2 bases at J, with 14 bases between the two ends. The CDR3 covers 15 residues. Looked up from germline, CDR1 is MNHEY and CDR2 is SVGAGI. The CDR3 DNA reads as TGTGCCAGCAGAACAACAGGGTCGGGCAATCAGCCCCAGCATTTT. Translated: CASRTTGSGNQPQHF.

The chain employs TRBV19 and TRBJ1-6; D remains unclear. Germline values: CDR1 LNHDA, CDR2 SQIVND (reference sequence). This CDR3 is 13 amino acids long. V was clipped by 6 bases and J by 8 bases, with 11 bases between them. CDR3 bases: TGTGCCAGTAGCGAGCCTCCCGATTCACCCCTCCACTTT. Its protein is CASSEPPDSPLHF.

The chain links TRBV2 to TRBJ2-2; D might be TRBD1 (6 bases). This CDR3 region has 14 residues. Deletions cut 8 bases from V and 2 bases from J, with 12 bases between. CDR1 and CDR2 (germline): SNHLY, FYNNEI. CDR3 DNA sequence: TGTGCCAGCGGGAGACAGGACAACACCGGGGAGCTGTTTTTT. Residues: CASGRQDNTGELFF.

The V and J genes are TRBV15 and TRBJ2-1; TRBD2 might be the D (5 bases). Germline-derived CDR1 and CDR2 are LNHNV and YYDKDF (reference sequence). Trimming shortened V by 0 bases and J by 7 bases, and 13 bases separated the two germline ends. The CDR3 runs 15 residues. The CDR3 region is CATSREGLARNEQFF. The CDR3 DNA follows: TGTGCCACCAGCAGAGAAGGACTGGCAAGGAATGAGCAGTTCTTC.

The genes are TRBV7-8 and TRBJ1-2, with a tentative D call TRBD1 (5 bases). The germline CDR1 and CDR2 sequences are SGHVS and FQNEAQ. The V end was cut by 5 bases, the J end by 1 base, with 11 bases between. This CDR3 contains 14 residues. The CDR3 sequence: CASSLTAFNYGYTF. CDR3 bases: TGTGCCAGCAGCCTGACAGCGTTTAACTATGGCTACACCTTC.

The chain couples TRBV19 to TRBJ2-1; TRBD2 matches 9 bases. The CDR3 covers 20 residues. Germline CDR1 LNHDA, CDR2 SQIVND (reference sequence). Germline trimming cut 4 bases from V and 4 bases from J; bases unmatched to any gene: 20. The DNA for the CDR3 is TGTGCCAGTAGTACCAAGCGGAGGGAGCGGCGGACTAGCGTATACAATGAGCAGTTCTTC. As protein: CASSTKRRERRTSVYNEQFF.

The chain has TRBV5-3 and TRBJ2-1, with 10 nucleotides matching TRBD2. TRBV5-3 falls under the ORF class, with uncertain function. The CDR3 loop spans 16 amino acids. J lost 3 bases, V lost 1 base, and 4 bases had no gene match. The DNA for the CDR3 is TGTGCCAGAAGCTTGCTAGCGGGGGATGTCTACAATGAGCAGTTCTTC. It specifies CARSLLAGDVYNEQFF.

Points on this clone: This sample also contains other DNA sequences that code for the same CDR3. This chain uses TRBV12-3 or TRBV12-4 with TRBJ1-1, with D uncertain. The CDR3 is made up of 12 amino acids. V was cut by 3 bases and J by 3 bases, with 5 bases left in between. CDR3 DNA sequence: TGTGCCAGCAGTTTCGGTGACACTGAAGCTTTCTTT. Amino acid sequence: CASSFGDTEAFF.

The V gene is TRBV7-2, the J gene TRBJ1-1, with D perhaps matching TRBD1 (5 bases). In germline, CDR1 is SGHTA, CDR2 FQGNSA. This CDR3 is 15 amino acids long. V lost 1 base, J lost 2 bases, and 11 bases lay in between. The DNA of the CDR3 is TGTGCCAGCAGCTTAGAAGGACACCGAAACACTGAAGCTTTCTTT. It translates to CASSLEGHRNTEAFF. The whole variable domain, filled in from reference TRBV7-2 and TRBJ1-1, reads GAGVSQSPSNKVTEKGKDVELRCDPISGHTALYWYRQSLGQGLEFLIYFQGNSAPDKSGLPSDRFSAERTGGSVSTLTIQRTQQEDSAVYLCASSLEGHRNTEAFFGQGTRLTVV.

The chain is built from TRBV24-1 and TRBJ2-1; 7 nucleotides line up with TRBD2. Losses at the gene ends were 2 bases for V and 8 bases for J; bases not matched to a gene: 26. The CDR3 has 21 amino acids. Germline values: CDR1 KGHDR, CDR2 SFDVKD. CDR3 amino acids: CATSDSSPVTGGKSRFDEQFF. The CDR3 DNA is TGTGCCACCAGTGATTCGTCGCCGGTGACGGGGGGAAAATCGAGGTTCGATGAGCAGTTCTTC.

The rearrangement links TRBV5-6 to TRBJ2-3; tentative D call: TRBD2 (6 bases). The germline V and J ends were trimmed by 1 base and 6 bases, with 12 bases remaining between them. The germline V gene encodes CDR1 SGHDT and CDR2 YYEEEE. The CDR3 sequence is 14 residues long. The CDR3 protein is CASSLRGSGDTQYF. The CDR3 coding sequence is TGTGCCAGCAGCTTGCGAGGGAGCGGGGATACGCAGTATTTT.

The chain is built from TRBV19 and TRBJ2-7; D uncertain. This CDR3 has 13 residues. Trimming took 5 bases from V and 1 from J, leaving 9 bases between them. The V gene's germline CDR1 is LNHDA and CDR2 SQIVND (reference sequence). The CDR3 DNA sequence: TGTGCCAGTAGTGCAGGTATTTCCTACGAGCAGTACTTC. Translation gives CASSAGISYEQYF.

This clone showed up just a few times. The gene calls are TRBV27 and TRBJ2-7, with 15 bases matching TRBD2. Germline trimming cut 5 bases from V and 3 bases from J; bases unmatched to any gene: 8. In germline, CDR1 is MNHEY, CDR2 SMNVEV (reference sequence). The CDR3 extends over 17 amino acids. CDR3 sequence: CASSPIGLAGGSYEQYF. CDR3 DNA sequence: TGTGCCAGCAGTCCTATCGGACTAGCGGGAGGGAGCTACGAGCAGTACTTC.

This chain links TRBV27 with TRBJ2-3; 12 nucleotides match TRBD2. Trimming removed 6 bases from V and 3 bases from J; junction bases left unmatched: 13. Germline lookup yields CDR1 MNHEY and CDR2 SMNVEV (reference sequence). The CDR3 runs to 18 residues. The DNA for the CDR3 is TGTGCCAGCAGCACAGGACTAGCGGGAAGGGATGGGACAGATACGCAGTATTTT. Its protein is CASSTGLAGRDGTDTQYF.

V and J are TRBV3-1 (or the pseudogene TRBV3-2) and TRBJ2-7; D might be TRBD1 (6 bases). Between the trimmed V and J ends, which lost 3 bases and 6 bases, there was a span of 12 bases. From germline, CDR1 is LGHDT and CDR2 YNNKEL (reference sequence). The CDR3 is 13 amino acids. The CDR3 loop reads CASSHRGPREQYF. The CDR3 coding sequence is TGTGCCAGCAGCCACAGGGGCCCGCGCGAGCAGTACTTC.

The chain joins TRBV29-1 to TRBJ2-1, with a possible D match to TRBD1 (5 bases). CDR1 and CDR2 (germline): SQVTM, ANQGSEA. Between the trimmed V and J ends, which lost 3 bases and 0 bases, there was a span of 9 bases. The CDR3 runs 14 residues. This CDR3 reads CSVDQGGSYNEQFF. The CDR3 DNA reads TGCAGCGTTGACCAGGGTGGCTCCTACAATGAGCAGTTCTTC.

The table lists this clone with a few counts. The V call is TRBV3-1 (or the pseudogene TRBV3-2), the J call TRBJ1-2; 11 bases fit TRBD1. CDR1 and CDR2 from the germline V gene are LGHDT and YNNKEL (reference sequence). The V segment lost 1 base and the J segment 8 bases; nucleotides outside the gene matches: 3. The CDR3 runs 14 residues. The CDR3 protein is CASSQGTGGIGYTF. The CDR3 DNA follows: TGTGCCAGCAGCCAAGGGACAGGGGGCATCGGCTACACCTTC.

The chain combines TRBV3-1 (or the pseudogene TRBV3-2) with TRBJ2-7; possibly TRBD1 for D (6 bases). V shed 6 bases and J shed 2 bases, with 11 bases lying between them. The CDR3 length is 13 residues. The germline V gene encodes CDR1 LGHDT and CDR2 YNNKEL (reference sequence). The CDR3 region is CASRQTGTYEQYF. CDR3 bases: TGTGCCAGCAGACAAACAGGGACCTACGAGCAGTACTTC.